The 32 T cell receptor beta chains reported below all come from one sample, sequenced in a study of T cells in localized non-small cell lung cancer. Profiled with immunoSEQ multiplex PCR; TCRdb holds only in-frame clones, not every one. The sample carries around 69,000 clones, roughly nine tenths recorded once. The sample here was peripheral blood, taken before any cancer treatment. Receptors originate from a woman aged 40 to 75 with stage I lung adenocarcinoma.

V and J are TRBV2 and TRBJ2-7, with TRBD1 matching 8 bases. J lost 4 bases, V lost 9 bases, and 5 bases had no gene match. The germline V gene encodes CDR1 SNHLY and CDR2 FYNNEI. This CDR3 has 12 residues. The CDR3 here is CARGTGGYEQYF. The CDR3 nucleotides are TGTGCCAGGGGGACAGGAGGTTACGAGCAGTACTTC.

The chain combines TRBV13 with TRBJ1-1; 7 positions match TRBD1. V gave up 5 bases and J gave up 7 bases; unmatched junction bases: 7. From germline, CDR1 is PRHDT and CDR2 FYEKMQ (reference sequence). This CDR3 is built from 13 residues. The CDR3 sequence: CASSLGRDSEAFF. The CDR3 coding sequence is TGTGCCAGCAGCCTCGGCCGGGACAGTGAAGCTTTCTTT. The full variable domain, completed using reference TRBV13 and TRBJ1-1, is AAGVIQSPRHLIKEKRETATLKCYPIPRHDTVYWYQQGPGQDPQFLISFYEKMQSDKGSIPDRFSAQQFSDYHSELNMSSLELGDSALYFCASSLGRDSEAFFGQGTRLTVV.

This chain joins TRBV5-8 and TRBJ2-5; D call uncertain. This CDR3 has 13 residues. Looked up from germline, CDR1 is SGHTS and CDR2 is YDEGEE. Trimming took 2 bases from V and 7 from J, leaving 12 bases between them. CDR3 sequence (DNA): TGTGCCAGCAGCTTTGGTCTGGGTCGGACCCAGTACTTC. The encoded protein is CASSFGLGRTQYF.

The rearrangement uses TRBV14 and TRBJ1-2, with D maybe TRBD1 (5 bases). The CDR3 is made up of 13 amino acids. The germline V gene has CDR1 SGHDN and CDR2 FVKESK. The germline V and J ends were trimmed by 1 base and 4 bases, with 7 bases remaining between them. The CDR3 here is CASSQGQSYGYTF. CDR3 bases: TGTGCCAGCAGCCAAGGACAGTCCTATGGCTACACCTTC. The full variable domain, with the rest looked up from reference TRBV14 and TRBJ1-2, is EAGVTQFPSHSVIEKGQTVTLRCDPISGHDNLYWYRRVMGKEIKFLLHFVKESKQDESGMPNNRFLAERTGGTYSTLKVQPAELEDSGVYFCASSQGQSYGYTFGSGTRLTVV.

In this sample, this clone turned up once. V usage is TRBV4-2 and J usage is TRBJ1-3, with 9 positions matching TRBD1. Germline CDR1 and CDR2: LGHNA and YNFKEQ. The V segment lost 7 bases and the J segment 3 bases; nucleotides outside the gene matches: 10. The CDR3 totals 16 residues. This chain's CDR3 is CASTDDRGALGNTIYF. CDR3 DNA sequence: TGTGCCAGCACCGATGACAGGGGGGCGCTTGGAAACACCATATATTTT.

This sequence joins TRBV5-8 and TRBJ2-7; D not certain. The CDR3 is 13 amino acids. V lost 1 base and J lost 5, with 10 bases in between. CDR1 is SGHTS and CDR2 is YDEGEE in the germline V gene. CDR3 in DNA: TGTGCCAGCAGCTTGAGGGCTGGGAACGAGCAGTACTTC. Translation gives CASSLRAGNEQYF. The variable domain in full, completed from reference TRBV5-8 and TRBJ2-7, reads EAGVTQSPTHLIKTRGQQATLRCSPISGHTSVYWYQQALGLGLQFLLWYDEGEERNRGNFPPRFSGRQFPNYSSELNVNALELEDSALYLCASSLRAGNEQYFGPGTRLTVT.

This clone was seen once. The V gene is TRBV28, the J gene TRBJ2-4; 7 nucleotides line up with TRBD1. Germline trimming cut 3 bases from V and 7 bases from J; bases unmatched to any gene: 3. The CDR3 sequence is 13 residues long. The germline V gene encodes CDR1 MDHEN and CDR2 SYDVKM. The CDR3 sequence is CASSLGQLNIQYF. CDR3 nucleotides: TGTGCCAGCAGTTTGGGACAGCTGAACATTCAGTACTTC.

The CDR3 spells CSVEEDNYGYTF. The CDR3 DNA reads as TGCAGCGTTGAAGAGGATAACTATGGCTACACCTTC. The J gene is TRBJ1-2, the V gene TRBV29-1; D is undetermined. Between the trimmed V and J ends, which lost 0 bases and 1 base, there was a span of 3 bases. CDR1 SQVTM and CDR2 ANQGSEA come from the germline V gene. CDR3 size: 12 residues.

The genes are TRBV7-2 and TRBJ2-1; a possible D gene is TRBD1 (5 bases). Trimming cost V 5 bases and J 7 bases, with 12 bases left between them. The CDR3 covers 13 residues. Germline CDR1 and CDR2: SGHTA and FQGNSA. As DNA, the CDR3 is TGTGCCAGCAGCCCCAGCAGGGCAAATGAGCAGTTCTTC. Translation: CASSPSRANEQFF. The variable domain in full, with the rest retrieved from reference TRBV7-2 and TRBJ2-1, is GAGVSQSPSNKVTEKGKDVELRCDPISGHTALYWYRQSLGQGLEFLIYFQGNSAPDKSGLPSDRFSAERTGGSVSTLTIQRTQQEDSAVYLCASSPSRANEQFFGPGTRLTVL.

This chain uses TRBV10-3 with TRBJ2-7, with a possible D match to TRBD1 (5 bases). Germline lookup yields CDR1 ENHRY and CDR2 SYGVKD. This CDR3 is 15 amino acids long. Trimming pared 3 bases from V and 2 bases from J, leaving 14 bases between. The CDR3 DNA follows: TGTGCCATCAGTGATCAACAGGTAGGGACCTACGAGCAGTACTTC. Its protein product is CAISDQQVGTYEQYF.

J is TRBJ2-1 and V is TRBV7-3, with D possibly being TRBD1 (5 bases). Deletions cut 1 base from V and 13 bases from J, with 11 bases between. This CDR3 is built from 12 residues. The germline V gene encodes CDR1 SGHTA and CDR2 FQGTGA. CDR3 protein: CASSLKTAPQFF. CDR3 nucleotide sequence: TGTGCCAGCAGCTTAAAGACAGCCCCTCAGTTCTTC.

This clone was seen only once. The CDR3 DNA follows: TGCGCCAGCAGCCAAGACCTAGCGGGAATCAACGAGCAGTACTTC. Its protein product is CASSQDLAGINEQYF. The J gene is TRBJ2-7, the V gene TRBV4-3; 9 nucleotides line up with TRBD2. Germline V gene lookup returns CDR1 LGHNA and CDR2 YSLEER. The V segment lost 0 bases and the J segment 5 bases; nucleotides outside the gene matches: 5. The CDR3 runs to 15 residues.

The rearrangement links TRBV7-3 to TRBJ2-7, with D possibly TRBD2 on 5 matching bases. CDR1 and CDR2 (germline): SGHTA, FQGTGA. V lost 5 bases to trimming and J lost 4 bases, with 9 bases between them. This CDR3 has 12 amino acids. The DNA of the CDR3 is TGTGCCAGCAGCCCAACGGGGTACGAGCAGTACTTC. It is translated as CASSPTGYEQYF.

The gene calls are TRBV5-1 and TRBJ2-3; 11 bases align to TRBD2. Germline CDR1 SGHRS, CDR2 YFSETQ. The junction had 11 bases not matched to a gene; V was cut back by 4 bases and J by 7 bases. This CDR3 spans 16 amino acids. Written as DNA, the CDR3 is TGCGCCAGCAGCCCGTCCGGGACTAGCGGTCACAATACGCAGTATTTT. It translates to CASSPSGTSGHNTQYF.

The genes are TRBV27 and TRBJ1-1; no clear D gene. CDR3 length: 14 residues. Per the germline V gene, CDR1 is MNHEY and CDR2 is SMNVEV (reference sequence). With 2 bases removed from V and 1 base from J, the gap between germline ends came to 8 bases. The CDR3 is CASSLKVKNTEAFF. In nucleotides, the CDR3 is TGTGCCAGCAGTTTAAAGGTGAAGAACACTGAAGCTTTCTTT.

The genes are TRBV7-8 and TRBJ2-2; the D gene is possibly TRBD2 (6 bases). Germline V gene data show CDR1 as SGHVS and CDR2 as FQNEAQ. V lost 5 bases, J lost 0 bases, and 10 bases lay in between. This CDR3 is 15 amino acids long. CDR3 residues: CASSRTISNTGELFF. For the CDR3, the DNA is TGTGCCAGCAGCCGGACTATCTCGAACACCGGGGAGCTGTTTTTT.

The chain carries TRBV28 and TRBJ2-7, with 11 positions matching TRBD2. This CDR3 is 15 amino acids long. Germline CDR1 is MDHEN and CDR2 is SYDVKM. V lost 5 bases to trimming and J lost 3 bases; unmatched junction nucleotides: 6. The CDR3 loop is CASSPPGTSGYEQYF. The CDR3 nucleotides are TGTGCCAGCAGTCCCCCCGGGACTAGCGGCTACGAGCAGTACTTC.

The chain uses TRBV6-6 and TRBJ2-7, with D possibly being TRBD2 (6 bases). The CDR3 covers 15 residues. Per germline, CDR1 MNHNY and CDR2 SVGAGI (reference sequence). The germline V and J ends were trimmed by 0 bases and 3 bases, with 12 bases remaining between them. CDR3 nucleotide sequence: TGTGCCAGCAGTTACTCGGCGGGGACCGGCTACGAGCAGTACTTC. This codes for CASSYSAGTGYEQYF.

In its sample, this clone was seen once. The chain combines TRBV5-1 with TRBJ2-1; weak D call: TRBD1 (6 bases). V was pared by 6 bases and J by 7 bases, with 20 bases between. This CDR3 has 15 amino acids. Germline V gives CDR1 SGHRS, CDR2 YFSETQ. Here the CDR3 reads CASTSITGTPNEQFF. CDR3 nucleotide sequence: TGCGCCAGCACCTCTATAACCGGGACACCTAATGAGCAGTTCTTC.

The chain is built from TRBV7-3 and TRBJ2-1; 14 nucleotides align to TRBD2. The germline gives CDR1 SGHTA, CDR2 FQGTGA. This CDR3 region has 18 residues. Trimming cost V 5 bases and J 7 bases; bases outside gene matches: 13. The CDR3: CASSPGTSGSFLVNEQFF. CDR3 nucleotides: TGTGCCAGCAGCCCGGGGACTAGCGGGAGTTTCTTAGTGAATGAGCAGTTCTTC.

DNA of the CDR3: TGCGCCAGCAGCTTGGAGGCCAGGGGGAATTCACCCCTCCACTTT. Translated: CASSLEARGNSPLHF. The chain carries TRBV5-1 and TRBJ1-6, with TRBD1 matching 7 bases. Trimming removed 0 bases from V and 7 bases from J; junction bases left unmatched: 4. This CDR3 comprises 15 residues. Germline loops: CDR1 SGHRS, CDR2 YFSETQ.

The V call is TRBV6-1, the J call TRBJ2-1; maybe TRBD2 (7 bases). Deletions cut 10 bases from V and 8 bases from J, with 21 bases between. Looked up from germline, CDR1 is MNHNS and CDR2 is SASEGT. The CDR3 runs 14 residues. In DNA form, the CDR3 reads TGTGCCACCCGGGGGCAGCGGGGTGGGGATGAGCAGTTCTTC. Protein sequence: CATRGQRGGDEQFF.

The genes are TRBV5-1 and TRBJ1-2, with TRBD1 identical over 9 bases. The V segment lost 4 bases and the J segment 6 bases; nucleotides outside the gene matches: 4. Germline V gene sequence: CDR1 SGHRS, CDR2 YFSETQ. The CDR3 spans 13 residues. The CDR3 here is CASSVGQGDGYTF. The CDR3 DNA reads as TGCGCCAGCAGCGTGGGACAGGGAGATGGCTACACCTTC.

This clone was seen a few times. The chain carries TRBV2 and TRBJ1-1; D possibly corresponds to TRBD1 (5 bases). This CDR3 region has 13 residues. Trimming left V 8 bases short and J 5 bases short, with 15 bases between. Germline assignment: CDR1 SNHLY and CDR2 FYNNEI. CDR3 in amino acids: CASEIGTVTEAFF. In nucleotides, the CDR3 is TGTGCCAGCGAGATAGGGACGGTAACTGAAGCTTTCTTT.

The CDR3 is CASKGFQGANTEAFF. For the CDR3, the DNA is TGTGCCAGCAAGGGTTTTCAGGGGGCTAACACTGAAGCTTTCTTT. This rearrangement joins TRBV6-1 to TRBJ1-1; TRBD1 matches at 8 bases. The CDR3 length is 15 residues. Germline-derived CDR1 and CDR2 are MNHNS and SASEGT. V trimming: 7 bases; J trimming: 2 bases; junction bases outside the gene matches: 9.

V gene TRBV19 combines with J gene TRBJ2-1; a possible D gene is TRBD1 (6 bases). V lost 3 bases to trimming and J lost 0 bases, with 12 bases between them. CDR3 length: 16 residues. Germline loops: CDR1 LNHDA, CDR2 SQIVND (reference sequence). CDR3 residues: CASSIGGSSSYNEQFF. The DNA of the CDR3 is TGTGCCAGTAGTATTGGGGGCTCGAGCTCCTACAATGAGCAGTTCTTC.

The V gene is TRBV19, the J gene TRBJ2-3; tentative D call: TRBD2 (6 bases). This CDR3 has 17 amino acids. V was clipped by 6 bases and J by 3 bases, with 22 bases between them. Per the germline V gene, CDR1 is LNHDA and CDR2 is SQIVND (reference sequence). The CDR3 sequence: CASSPLEGHILTDTQYF. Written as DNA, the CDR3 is TGTGCCAGTAGCCCTCTGGAGGGGCATATACTTACAGATACGCAGTATTTT.

The CDR3 DNA is TGTGCCAGCAGCCCCAATCCAGACTCCTACGAGCAGTACTTC. As protein: CASSPNPDSYEQYF. The chain couples TRBV14 to TRBJ2-7; unclear D gene. Germline V gene sequence: CDR1 SGHDN, CDR2 FVKESK. Trimming left V 4 bases short and J 0 bases short, with 10 bases between. CDR3 length: 14 residues.

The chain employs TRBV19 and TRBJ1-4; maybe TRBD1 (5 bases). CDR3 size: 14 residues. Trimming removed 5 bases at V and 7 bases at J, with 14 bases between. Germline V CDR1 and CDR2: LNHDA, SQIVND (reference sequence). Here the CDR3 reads CASSVQGRVEKLFF. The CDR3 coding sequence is TGTGCCAGTAGTGTCCAGGGACGGGTTGAAAAACTGTTTTTT.

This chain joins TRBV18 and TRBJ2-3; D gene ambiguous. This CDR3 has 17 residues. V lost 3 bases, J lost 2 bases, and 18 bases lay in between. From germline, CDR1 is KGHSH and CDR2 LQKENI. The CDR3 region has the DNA TGTGCCAGCTCACCTGCTCTGACATATAAAGTCACAGATACGCAGTATTTT. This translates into CASSPALTYKVTDTQYF.

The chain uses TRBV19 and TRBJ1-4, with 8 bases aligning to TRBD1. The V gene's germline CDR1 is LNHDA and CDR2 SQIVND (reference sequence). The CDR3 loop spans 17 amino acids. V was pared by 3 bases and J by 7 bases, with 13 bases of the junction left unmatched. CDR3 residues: CASSISHHGTGPEKLFF. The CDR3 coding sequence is TGTGCCAGTAGTATTAGCCACCACGGGACAGGACCTGAAAAACTGTTTTTT.

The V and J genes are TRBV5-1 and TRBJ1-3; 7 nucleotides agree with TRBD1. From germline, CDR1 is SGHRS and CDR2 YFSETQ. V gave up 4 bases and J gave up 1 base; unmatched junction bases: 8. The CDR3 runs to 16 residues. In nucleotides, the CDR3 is TGCGCCAGCAGCCCCCTGACAGGGAGTTCTGGAAACACCATATATTTT. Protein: CASSPLTGSSGNTIYF.